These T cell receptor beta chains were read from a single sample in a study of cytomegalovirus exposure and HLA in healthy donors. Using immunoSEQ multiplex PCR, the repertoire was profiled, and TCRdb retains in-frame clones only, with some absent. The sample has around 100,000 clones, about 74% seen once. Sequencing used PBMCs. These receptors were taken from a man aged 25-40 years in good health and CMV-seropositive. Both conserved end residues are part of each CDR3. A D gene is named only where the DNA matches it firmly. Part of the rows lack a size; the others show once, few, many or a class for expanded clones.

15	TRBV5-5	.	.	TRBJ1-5	CASSIGSSGLQPQHF	TGTGCCAGCAGCATCGGAAGCTCCGGACTCCAGCCCCAGCATTTT
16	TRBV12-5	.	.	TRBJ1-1	CASGLTPGEVNTEAFF	TGTGCTAGTGGTTTGACTCCAGGCGAAGTTAACACTGAAGCTTTCTTT
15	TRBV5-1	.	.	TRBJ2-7	CASSLGVANSYEQYF	TGCGCCAGCAGCTTGGGAGTAGCGAACAGCTACGAGCAGTACTTC
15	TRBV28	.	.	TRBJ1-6	CASSLGAVYNSPLHF	TGTGCCAGCAGTTTGGGGGCGGTCTATAATTCACCCCTCCACTTT
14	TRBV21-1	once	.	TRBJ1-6	CASSKGAGCAPLHF	TGTGCCAGCAGCAAAGGGGCAGGGTGTGCACCCCTCCACTTT
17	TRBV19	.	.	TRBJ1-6	CASSMSSPGRGNSPLHF	TGTGCCAGTAGTATGTCGTCCCCGGGCAGGGGTAATTCACCCCTCCACTTT
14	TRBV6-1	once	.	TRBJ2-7	CASSTSGLSNEQYF	.
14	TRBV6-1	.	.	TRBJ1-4	CASSEGLSNEKLFF	TGTGCCAGCAGTGAAGGGCTGTCTAATGAAAAACTGTTTTTT
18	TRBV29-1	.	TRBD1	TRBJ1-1	CSVGSLPGQGSLNTEAFF	TGCAGCGTTGGCTCGTTACCGGGACAGGGGTCCTTGAACACTGAAGCTTTCTTT
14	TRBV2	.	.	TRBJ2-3	CAEHKGVRTDTQYF	TGTGCCGAGCACAAAGGGGTACGCACAGATACGCAGTATTTT
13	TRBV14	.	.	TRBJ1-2	CASSQVQAGGYTF	TGTGCCAGCAGCCAAGTTCAGGCAGGTGGCTACACCTTC
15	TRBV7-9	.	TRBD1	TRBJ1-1	CASSPGTGGNTEAFF	TGTGCCAGCAGCCCGGGGACAGGGGGCAACACTGAAGCTTTCTTT
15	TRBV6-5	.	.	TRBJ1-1	CASRPPGLADTEAFF	TGTGCCAGCAGACCTCCAGGCCTGGCCGACACTGAAGCTTTCTTT
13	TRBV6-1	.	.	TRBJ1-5	CASASVGNQPQHF	TGTGCCAGCGCGTCTGTTGGCAATCAGCCCCAGCATTTT
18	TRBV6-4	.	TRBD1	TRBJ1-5	CASSDSGQGGWRNQPQHF	TGTGCCAGCAGTGACTCGGGACAGGGAGGATGGCGGAATCAGCCCCAGCATTTT
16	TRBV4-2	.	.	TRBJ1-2	CASSRGSGDTNYGYTF	TGTGCCAGCAGCCGAGGGAGCGGAGATACCAACTATGGCTACACCTTC
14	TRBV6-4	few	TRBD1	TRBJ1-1	CASSDSSRGTEAFF	TGTGCCAGCAGTGACTCGAGCAGGGGGACTGAAGCTTTCTTT
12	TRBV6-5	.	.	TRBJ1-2	CASSDRPYGCTF	TGTGCCAGCAGTGACAGGCCCTATGGCTGCACCTTC
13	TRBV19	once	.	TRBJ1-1	CASSNGASTEAFF	TGTGCCAGTAGTAATGGGGCGAGCACTGAAGCTTTCTTT
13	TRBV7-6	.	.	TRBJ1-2	CASSPDGFRGYTF	TGTGCCAGCAGCCCTGACGGGTTCCGGGGCTACACCTTC
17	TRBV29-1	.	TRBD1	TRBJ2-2	CSVEDLAGQGTPGELFF	TGCAGCGTTGAAGATCTCGCAGGACAGGGTACCCCCGGGGAGCTGTTTTTT
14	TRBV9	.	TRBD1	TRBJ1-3	CASSEQGIGNTIYF	TGTGCCAGCAGCGAACAGGGGATTGGAAACACCATATATTTT
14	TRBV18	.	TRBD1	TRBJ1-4	CASSPGQGREKLFF	TGTGCCAGCTCACCGGGACAGGGTCGAGAAAAACTGTTTTTT
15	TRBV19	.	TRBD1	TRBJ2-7	CASSIRGQGDYEQYF	TGTGCCAGTAGTATAAGGGGACAGGGGGACTACGAGCAGTACTTC